This T cell receptor (beta chain) came from a study of identical twins. All donors comprised healthy Caucasians. Study-level points and caveats: Zero-insertion analyses might be partly confounded by invariant T cells like MAIT and iNKT. Fewer insertions marked abundant cord blood beta clonotypes; young adult naive trended weakly, memory not at all.

This clonotype was seen ten or more times. Antigen specificity is unknown. TCRdb re-called the 5' RACE reads through MiXCR, storing one row per CDR3 protein. The data hold some 600,000 distinct CDR3 sequences, with around 7.4% observed a single time. CDR1 SSHAT and CDR2 FNYEAQ come from the germline V gene (reference sequence). With 1 base clipped from V and 5 bases from J, the junction kept 9 bases outside the gene matches. The CDR3 contains 16 residues. These same records also appear under a second study, on yellow fever vaccine responses in identical twins.

This sequence originates from a woman aged 18-29 years in good health. The chain has TRBV7-7 and TRBJ2-5; 8 bases are shared with TRBD2. The sample comprised PBMCs. The CDR3 DNA follows: TGTGCCAGCAGCTTAGGTTTTGCGGGAGGCCAGGAGACCCAGTACTTC. As protein: CASSLGFAGGQETQYF.